A single sample gave rise to the 11 T cell receptor beta chains below, sequenced in a study of metastatic and nonmetastatic thyroid tumors. TCRdb redid the clone calls on the PCR reads using MiXCR. The data show 21,000 or so clones, around 17% seen once. Every patient was untreated before thyroid surgery. The sequenced sample consisted of blood. These receptors came from a male donor with papillary thyroid cancer or a benign thyroid nodule (not recorded which). Some clones in this sample may be carry-over from other donors' samples.

This clone was counted ten times or more. The V gene is TRBV24-1, the J gene TRBJ2-3, with D tentatively TRBD1 or TRBD2 (5 bases each). This CDR3 comprises 16 residues. Germline V CDR1 and CDR2: KGHDR, SFDVKD. V was shortened by 3 bases and J by 2 bases, with 14 bases between the two germline ends. This CDR3 reads CATSDPGTDFTDTQYF. The CDR3 region has the DNA TGTGCCACCAGTGATCCCGGGACGGATTTCACAGATACGCAGTATTTT.

This clone was seen only a few times. V gene TRBV6-1 combines with J gene TRBJ1-6, with 12 bases identical to TRBD1. Germline loops: CDR1 MNHNS, CDR2 SASEGT. The CDR3 runs to 14 residues. J was trimmed by 10 bases and V by 5 bases; bases with no gene match: 3. Here the CDR3 reads CASSRGTGGSPLHF. CDR3 DNA: TGTGCCAGCAGTAGGGGGACAGGGGGCTCACCCCTCCACTTT.

This clone counts as medium-sized. This chain connects TRBV12-3 or TRBV12-4 to TRBJ2-1; unclear D gene. V was trimmed by 8 bases and J by 12 bases, leaving 8 bases between them. This CDR3 is built from 9 residues. The CDR3 DNA reads TGTGCCAGCGGTATTGCGCAGTTCTTC. Protein: CASGIAQFF.

The table lists this clone with many counts. V gene TRBV28 combines with J gene TRBJ2-5; no reliable D call. The germline V gene encodes CDR1 MDHEN and CDR2 SYDVKM. The CDR3 is 13 residues long. The germline V and J ends were trimmed by 2 bases and 0 bases, with 4 bases remaining between them. The CDR3 region has the DNA TGTGCCAGCAGTTTACTGCACCAAGAGACCCAGTACTTC. Translating it yields CASSLLHQETQYF.

This clone was recorded at least ten times. The rearrangement links TRBV9 to TRBJ1-3, with TRBD1 matching 7 bases. The trim removed 3 bases at V and 3 bases at J, leaving 6 bases unmatched. CDR1 is SGDLS and CDR2 is YYNGEE in the germline V gene. The CDR3 is 15 amino acids. CDR3 sequence: CASSASGGGGNTIYF. In nucleotides, the CDR3 is TGTGCCAGCAGCGCGTCAGGGGGTGGTGGAAACACCATATATTTT.

The V gene is TRBV11-2, the J gene TRBJ2-1; D possibly matches TRBD1 or TRBD2 (5 bases each). The V end was cut by 4 bases, the J end by 0 bases, with 7 bases between. Germline V gene sequence: CDR1 SGHAT, CDR2 FQNNGV. This CDR3 has 14 amino acids. CDR3 in amino acids: CASSSGTSYNEQFF. The CDR3 DNA is TGTGCCAGCAGCTCCGGGACCTCCTACAATGAGCAGTTCTTC.

The table lists this clone with a few counts. Mismatch with germline at one junction end may stem from a read error. The chain recombines TRBV6-6 with TRBJ1-3, with a tentative D call TRBD1 (5 bases). Germline-derived CDR1 and CDR2 are MNHNY and SVGAGI (reference sequence). This CDR3 region has 14 residues. The CDR3 region is CASSYRGSGNTIYF. CDR3 nucleotides: TGTGCCAGCAGTTACAGGGGCTCTGGAAACACAATATATTTT.

This clone appeared many times. This chain's CDR3 is CASTHGTGSDEQYF. CDR3 nucleotides: TGTGCCAGCACCCACGGGACAGGGTCGGACGAGCAGTACTTC. This chain uses TRBV3-1 with TRBJ2-7; TRBD1 aligns across 9 bases. The CDR3 spans 14 residues. The junction had 9 bases not matched to a gene; V was cut back by 7 bases and J by 5 bases. Germline V gene data show CDR1 as LGHDT and CDR2 as YNNKEL (reference sequence).

On this clone: At one of its ends the junction is not consistent with the germline gene, which may arise from a read error. V gene TRBV5-1 combines with J gene TRBJ2-1, with D possibly matching TRBD2 (5 bases). Looked up from germline, CDR1 is SGHRS and CDR2 is YFSETQ. The CDR3 loop spans 13 amino acids. The CDR3 DNA sequence: TGCGCCAGCAGCTTGGGAGGGTACAATGAGCAGTTATTC. Encoded protein: CASSLGGYNEQLF.

This clone was picked up many times. Possible read error: a much larger clone is one base away. The rearrangement joins TRBV24-1 to TRBJ2-3, with 8 bases matching TRBD1. CDR3 length: 14 amino acids. The germline V gene has CDR1 KGHDR and CDR2 SFDVKD. In DNA form, the CDR3 reads TGTGCCACCGATGGAGGGGATGGGACAGGTACGCAGTATTTT. Its protein product is CATDGGDGTGTQYF.

This clone was recorded at least ten times. This chain joins TRBV29-1 and TRBJ1-2, with D perhaps TRBD1 (6 bases). Germline loops: CDR1 SQVTM, CDR2 ANQGSEA. CDR3 length: 13 residues. V was trimmed by 0 bases and J by 6 bases, leaving 11 bases between them. CDR3 nucleotide sequence: TGCAGCGTTGAAGATCCCTGGACAGATGGCTACACCTTC. This gives the protein CSVEDPWTDGYTF.